One sample yielded the 15 T cell receptor beta chains listed below, sequenced in a study of graft-versus-host responses after intestinal transplantation. Their antigens remain unidentified. The method was immunoSEQ multiplex PCR; TCRdb's version includes in-frame clones alone and lacks a portion of them. The sample lists more than 65,000 clones, 75% to 95% occurring once. This specimen was unstimulated CD8+ T cells sorted from spleen or lymph node cells, taken before transplant. All receptors derive from a human donor who was the organ donor for an intestinal transplant.

The rearrangement uses TRBV10-1 and TRBJ2-1; weak D call: TRBD1 (5 bases). Germline CDR1 is WNHNN and CDR2 is SYGVQD (reference sequence). This CDR3 comprises 11 residues. V was trimmed by 6 bases and J by 6 bases, leaving 6 bases between them. The CDR3 reads CASSQGNEQFF. As DNA, the CDR3 is TGCGCCAGCAGCCAGGGCAATGAGCAGTTCTTC.

The chain links TRBV7-2 to TRBJ1-1, with D unclear. Trimming took 1 base from V and 8 from J, leaving 11 bases between them. This CDR3 contains 13 residues. The V gene's germline CDR1 is SGHTA and CDR2 FQGNSA. CDR3 coding DNA: TGTGCCAGCAGCTTAGGTCTGGCGGGGGAAGCTTTCTTT. Its translation: CASSLGLAGEAFF.

This rearrangement joins TRBV29-1 to TRBJ2-5; maybe TRBD1 (5 bases). The V end lost 0 bases, the J end lost 7 bases, and 6 bases lay between the germline ends. Germline loops: CDR1 SQVTM, CDR2 ANQGSEA. This CDR3 is 11 amino acids long. The CDR3 DNA reads TGCAGCGTTGAAGATCAGGGGACCCAGTACTTC. Translation gives CSVEDQGTQYF. The entire variable domain, with the rest obtained from reference TRBV29-1 and TRBJ2-5, is as follows: SAVISQKPSRDICQRGTSLTIQCQVDSQVTMMFWYRQQPGQSLTLIATANQGSEATYESGFVIDKFPISRPNLTFSTLTVSNMSPEDSSIYLCSVEDQGTQYFGPGTRLLVL.

This chain uses TRBV4-1 with TRBJ2-5, with unresolved D. Germline CDR1 is MGHRA and CDR2 is YSYEKL. Trimming pared 2 bases from V and 5 bases from J, leaving 15 bases between. The CDR3 runs 15 residues. CDR3 sequence: CASSQTQLLGETQYF. The CDR3, as DNA: TGCGCCAGCAGCCAAACCCAGCTCCTCGGGGAGACCCAGTACTTC.

This clone was picked up one time. The chain uses TRBV11-2 and TRBJ2-5; D might be TRBD1 (6 bases). Germline V gene data show CDR1 as SGHAT and CDR2 as FQNNGV. The CDR3 runs to 16 residues. The ends were cut back, 4 bases at V and 4 bases at J, with 19 bases in the middle. CDR3 protein: CASSSYLTGNLETQYF. Here the CDR3 DNA reads TGTGCCAGCAGCTCCTACCTAACAGGGAACCTAGAGACCCAGTACTTC.

This clone has a single count. The chain carries TRBV5-1 and TRBJ1-4, with 8 positions matching TRBD1. Germline CDR1 and CDR2: SGHRS and YFSETQ. Germline trimming cut 4 bases from V and 0 bases from J; bases unmatched to any gene: 11. This CDR3 has 18 amino acids. In nucleotides, the CDR3 is TGCGCCAGCAGCGAAAACCCAGGGGGCTATGCAACTAATGAAAAACTGTTTTTT. Translated: CASSENPGGYATNEKLFF.

This chain uses TRBV9 with TRBJ1-1; D is possibly TRBD1 (5 bases). V lost 0 bases and J 4 bases, leaving 7 bases between the germline ends. This CDR3 comprises 13 residues. Germline V CDR1 and CDR2: SGDLS, YYNGEE. The CDR3 reads CASSVDGGTEAFF. The CDR3, as DNA: TGTGCCAGCAGCGTAGATGGGGGCACTGAAGCTTTCTTT.

CDR3 loop: CARSPINSGSGYETQYF. Written as DNA, the CDR3 is TGTGCCAGAAGCCCCATCAATAGCGGGAGCGGGTATGAGACCCAGTACTTC. V usage is TRBV19 and J usage is TRBJ2-5, with TRBD2 identical over 9 bases. Germline V gene lookup returns CDR1 LNHDA and CDR2 SQIVND (reference sequence). The CDR3 is made up of 17 amino acids. V was clipped by 9 bases and J by 5 bases; unmatched bases: 19.

This clone showed up just a few times. The rearrangement uses TRBV12-5 and TRBJ1-6, with D uncertain. Germline V CDR1 and CDR2: LGHNT, FRNRAP. This CDR3 region has 10 residues. V was trimmed by 4 bases and J by 14 bases, leaving 6 bases between them. In DNA form, the CDR3 reads TGTGCTAGTGGTTCCGCCACCCTCCACTTT. This translates into CASGSATLHF.

The gene calls are TRBV6-7 and TRBJ2-7, with TRBD1 matching over 7 bases. TRBV6-7 belongs to the ORF category, with a function that is uncertain. V gave up 5 bases and J gave up 0 bases; unmatched junction bases: 13. This CDR3 is built from 17 residues. The CDR3 DNA is TGTGCCAGCAGTACCCTCGACAGGGAACTATCCTCCTACGAGCAGTACTTC. This gives the protein CASSTLDRELSSYEQYF.

The rearrangement links TRBV4-1 to TRBJ2-1; 7 bases align to TRBD1. The CDR3 totals 14 residues. J was trimmed by 6 bases and V by 1 base; bases with no gene match: 3. Germline V gene data show CDR1 as MGHRA and CDR2 as YSYEKL. The CDR3 loop reads CASSQGQGGNEQFF. Here the CDR3 DNA reads TGCGCCAGCAGCCAAGGACAGGGCGGCAATGAGCAGTTCTTC.

This CDR3 reads CASSIGQGFYNEQFF. In DNA, the CDR3 is TGTGCCAGTAGTATCGGACAGGGTTTCTACAATGAGCAGTTCTTC. The chain uses TRBV19 and TRBJ2-1; 8 bases are shared with TRBD1. Losses at the gene ends were 3 bases for V and 3 bases for J; bases not matched to a gene: 4. There are 15 residues in the CDR3. Looked up from germline, CDR1 is LNHDA and CDR2 is SQIVND (reference sequence).

The genes are TRBV6-5 and TRBJ2-3; D uncertain. This CDR3 is built from 14 residues. Germline V lookup: CDR1 MNHEY, CDR2 SVGAGI. Trimming took 2 bases from V and 6 from J, leaving 12 bases between them. CDR3 in amino acids: CASSYLDRPDTQYF. CDR3 coding DNA: TGTGCCAGCAGTTACCTCGACCGTCCCGATACGCAGTATTTT.

The CDR3: CASTRTGGGYTF. The CDR3 bases are TGTGCCAGCACAAGGACAGGTGGCGGCTACACCTTC. This chain joins TRBV28 and TRBJ1-2, with 7 bases lining up with TRBD1. V lost 7 bases and J lost 8; bases outside the gene matches: 7. The V gene's germline CDR1 is MDHEN and CDR2 SYDVKM. CDR3 length: 12 residues.

The V and J genes are TRBV7-9 and TRBJ2-6; the D is unclear. In germline, CDR1 is SEHNR, CDR2 FQNEAQ (reference sequence). This CDR3 has 15 residues. Trimming stripped 5 bases from V and 0 bases from J, with 8 bases between. The CDR3 nucleotides read TGTGCCAGCAGCCCAAGGGTCTCTGGGGCCAACGTCCTGACTTTC. It is translated as CASSPRVSGANVLTF.